This T cell receptor beta chain was observed in a study of blood T cell repertoires in COVID-19. Study at large: The samples span acute and convalescent COVID-19 from the United States, Italy and Spain. Sample material is recorded as cDNA or gDNA derived from T cells, B-cell-depleted T cells, or PBMCs.

Authors' processing steps: How many nucleated cells were present was estimated from reference gene primer amplification. TCRdb keeps only in-frame clones here, not all; method: immunoSEQ multiplex PCR. For V, J and clone size, that table is used; D and trimming come from the DNA. The sample consists of some 270,000 clones, about 80% of them appearing once. Seattle's enrolled individuals joined amid active infection and were then monitored longitudinally. Germline V gene lookup returns CDR1 SEHNR and CDR2 FQNEAQ (reference sequence). Trimming at V came to 4 bases and at J to 4 bases, leaving 13 bases not matched to a gene. The CDR3 spans 18 residues. This clone was seen more than once but under ten times.

Sequencing was carried out using peripheral blood. The clonotype was recovered from a person between 65 and 79 years old with COVID-19, enrolled during active disease. The chain joins TRBV7-9 to TRBJ2-6, with TRBD1 identical over 7 bases. The CDR3 is CASSSKGPRGTGANVLTF. CDR3 sequence (DNA): TGTGCCAGCAGCTCAAAGGGACCCAGGGGGACCGGGGCCAACGTCCTGACTTTC.